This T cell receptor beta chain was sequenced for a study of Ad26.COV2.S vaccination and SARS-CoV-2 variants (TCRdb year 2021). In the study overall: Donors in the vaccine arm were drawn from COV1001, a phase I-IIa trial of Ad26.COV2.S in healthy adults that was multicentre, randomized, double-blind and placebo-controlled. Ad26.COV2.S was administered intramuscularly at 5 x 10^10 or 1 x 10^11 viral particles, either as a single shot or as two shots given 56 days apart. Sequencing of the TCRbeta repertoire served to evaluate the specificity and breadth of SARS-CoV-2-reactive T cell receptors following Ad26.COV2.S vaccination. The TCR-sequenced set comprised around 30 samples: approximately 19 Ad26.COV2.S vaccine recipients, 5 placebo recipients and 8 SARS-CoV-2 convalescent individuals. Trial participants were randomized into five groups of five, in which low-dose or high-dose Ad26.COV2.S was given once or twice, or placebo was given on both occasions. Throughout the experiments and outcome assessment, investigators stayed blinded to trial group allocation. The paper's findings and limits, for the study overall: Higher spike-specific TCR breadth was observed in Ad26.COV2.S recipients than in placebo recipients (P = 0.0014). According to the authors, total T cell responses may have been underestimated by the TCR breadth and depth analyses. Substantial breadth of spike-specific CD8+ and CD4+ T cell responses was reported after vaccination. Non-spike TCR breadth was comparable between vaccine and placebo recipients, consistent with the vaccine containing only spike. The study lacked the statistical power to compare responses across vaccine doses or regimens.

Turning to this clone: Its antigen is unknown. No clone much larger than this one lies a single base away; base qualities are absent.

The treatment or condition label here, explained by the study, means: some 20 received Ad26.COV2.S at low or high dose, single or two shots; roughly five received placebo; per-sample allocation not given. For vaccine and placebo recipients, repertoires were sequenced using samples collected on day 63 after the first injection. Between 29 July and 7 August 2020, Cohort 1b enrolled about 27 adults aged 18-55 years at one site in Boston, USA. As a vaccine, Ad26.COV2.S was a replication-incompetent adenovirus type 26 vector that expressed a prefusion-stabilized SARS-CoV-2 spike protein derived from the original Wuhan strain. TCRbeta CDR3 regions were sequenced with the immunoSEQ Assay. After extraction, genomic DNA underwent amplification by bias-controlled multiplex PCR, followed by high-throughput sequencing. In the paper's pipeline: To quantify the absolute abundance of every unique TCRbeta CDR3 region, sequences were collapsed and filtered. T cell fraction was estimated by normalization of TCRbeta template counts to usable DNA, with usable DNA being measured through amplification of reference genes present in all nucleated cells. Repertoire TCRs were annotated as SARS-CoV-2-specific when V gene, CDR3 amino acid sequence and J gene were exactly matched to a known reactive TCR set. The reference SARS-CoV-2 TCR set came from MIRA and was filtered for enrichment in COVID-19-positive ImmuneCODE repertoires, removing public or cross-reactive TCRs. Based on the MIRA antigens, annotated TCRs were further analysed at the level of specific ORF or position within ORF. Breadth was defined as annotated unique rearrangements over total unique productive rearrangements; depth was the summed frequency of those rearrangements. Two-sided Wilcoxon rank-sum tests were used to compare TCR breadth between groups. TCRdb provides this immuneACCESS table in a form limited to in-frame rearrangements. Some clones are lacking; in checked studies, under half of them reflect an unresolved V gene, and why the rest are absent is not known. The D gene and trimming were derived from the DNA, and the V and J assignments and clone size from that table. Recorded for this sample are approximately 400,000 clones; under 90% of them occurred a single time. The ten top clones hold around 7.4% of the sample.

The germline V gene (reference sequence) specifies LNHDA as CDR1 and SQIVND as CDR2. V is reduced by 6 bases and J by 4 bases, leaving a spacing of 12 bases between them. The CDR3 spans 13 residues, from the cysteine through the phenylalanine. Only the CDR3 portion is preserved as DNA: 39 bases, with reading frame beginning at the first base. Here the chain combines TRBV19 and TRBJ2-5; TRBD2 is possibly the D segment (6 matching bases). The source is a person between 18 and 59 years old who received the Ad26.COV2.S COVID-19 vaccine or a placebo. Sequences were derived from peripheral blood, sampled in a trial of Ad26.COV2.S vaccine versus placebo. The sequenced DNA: TGTGCCAGTAGCTTGTGGGGGGTAGAGACCCAGTACTTC. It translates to CASSLWGVETQYF.